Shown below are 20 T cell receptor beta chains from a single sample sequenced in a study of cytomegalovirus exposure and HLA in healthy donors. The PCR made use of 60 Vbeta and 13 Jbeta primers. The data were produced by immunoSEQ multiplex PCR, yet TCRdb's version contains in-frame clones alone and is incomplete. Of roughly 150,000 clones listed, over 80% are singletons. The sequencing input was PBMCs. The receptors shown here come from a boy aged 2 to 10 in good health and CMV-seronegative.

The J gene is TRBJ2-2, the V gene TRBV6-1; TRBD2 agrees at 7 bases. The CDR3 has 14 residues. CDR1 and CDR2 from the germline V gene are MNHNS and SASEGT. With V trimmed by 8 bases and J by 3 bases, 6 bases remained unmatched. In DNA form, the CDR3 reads TGTGCCAGCGGCCGGGACTACGACACCGGGGAGCTGTTTTTT. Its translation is CASGRDYDTGELFF.

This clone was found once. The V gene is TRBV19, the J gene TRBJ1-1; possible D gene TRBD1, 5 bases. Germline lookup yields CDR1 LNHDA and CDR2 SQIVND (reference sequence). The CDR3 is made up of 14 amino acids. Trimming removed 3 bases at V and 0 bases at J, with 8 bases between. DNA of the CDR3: TGTGCCAGTAGTATGACAGAAGTGAACACTGAAGCTTTCTTT. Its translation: CASSMTEVNTEAFF.

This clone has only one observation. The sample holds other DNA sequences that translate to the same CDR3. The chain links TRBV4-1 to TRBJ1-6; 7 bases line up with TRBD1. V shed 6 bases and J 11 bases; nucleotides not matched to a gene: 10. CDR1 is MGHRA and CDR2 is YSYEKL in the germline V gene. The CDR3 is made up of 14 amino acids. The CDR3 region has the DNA TGCGCCAGCAGGCTGAGGGACAGCAGTACACCCCTCCACTTT. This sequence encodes CASRLRDSSTPLHF.

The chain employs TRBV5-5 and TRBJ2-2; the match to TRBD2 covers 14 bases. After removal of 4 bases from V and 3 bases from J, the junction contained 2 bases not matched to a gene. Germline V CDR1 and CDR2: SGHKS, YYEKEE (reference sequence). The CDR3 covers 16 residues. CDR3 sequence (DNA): TGTGCCAGCAGCGGGACTAGCGGGAGTTACACCGGGGAGCTGTTTTTT. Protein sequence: CASSGTSGSYTGELFF.

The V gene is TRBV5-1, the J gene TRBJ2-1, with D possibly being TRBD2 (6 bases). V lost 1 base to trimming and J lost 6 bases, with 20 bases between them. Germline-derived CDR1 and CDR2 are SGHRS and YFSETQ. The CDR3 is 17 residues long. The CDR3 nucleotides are TGCGCCAGCAGCTTGAGTCGGTGGGACTTTGAATCCAATGAGCAGTTCTTC. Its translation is CASSLSRWDFESNEQFF.

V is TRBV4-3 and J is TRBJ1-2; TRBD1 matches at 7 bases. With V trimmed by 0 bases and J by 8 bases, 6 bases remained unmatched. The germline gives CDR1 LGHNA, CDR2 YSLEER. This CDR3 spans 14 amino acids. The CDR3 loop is CASSQENRGTGYTF. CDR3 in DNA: TGCGCCAGCAGCCAAGAAAACAGGGGAACAGGCTACACCTTC.

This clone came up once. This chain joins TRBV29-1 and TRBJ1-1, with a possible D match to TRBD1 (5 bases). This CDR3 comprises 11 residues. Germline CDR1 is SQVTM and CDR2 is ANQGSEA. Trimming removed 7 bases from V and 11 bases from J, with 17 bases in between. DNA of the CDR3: TGCAGCGATGGGGGGGAGGCTCAGGCTTTCTTT. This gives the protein CSDGGEAQAFF.

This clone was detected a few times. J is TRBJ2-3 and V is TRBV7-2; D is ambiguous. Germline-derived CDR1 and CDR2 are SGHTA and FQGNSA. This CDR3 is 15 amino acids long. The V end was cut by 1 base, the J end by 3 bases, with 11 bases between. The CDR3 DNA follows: TGTGCCAGCAGCTTAGGTGGCAGTCCTACAGATACGCAGTATTTT. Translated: CASSLGGSPTDTQYF.

The DNA of the CDR3 is TGTGCCAGCAGTCGAGACAGGGGAGCCGAGCAGTACTTC. It encodes CASSRDRGAEQYF. The chain uses TRBV14 and TRBJ2-7; the match to TRBD1 covers 8 bases. Germline V gene sequence: CDR1 SGHDN, CDR2 FVKESK. The CDR3 consists of 13 residues. J gave up 6 bases and V 6 bases, and 7 bases lay outside the gene matches.

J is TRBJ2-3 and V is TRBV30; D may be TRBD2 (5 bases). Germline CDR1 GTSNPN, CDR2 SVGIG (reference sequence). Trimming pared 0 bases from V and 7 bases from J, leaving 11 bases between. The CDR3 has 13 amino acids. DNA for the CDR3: TGTGCCTGGAGTGTAGAGGGTTCGAATACGCAGTATTTT. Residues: CAWSVEGSNTQYF.

This CDR3 reads CASSQESGRQYF. The DNA for the CDR3 is TGCGCCAGCAGCCAAGAATCAGGGCGGCAGTACTTC. The chain uses TRBV4-3 and TRBJ2-5; a weak D match, TRBD1 (5 bases). Germline V CDR1 and CDR2: LGHNA, YSLEER. This CDR3 is built from 12 residues. The ends were cut back, 0 bases at V and 11 bases at J, with 10 bases in the middle.

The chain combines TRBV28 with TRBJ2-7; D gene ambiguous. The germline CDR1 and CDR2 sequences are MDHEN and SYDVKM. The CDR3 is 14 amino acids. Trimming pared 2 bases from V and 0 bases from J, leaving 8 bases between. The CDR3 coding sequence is TGTGCCAGCAGTTTACGGTCCTTCTCCTACGAGCAGTACTTC. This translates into CASSLRSFSYEQYF.

The chain's CDR3 is CAQTSQETQYF. CDR3 nucleotides: TGTGCCCAGACAAGTCAAGAGACCCAGTACTTC. V and J are TRBV27 and TRBJ2-5; D remains unclear. The CDR3 contains 11 residues. Germline V lookup: CDR1 MNHEY, CDR2 SMNVEV (reference sequence). Trimming cost V 11 bases and J 2 bases, with 9 bases left between them.

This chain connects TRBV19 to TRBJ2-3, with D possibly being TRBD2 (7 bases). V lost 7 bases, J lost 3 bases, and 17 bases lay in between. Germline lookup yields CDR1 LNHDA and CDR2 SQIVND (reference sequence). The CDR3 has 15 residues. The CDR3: CASKREGDLTDTQYF. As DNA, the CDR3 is TGTGCCAGTAAAAGGGAGGGGGACCTAACAGATACGCAGTATTTT.

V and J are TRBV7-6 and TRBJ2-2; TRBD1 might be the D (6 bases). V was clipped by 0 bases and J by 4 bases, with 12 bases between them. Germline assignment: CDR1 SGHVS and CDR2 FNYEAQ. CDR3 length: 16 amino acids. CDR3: CASSLAGGVVTGELFF. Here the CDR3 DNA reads TGTGCCAGCAGCTTAGCAGGGGGAGTAGTCACCGGGGAGCTGTTTTTT.

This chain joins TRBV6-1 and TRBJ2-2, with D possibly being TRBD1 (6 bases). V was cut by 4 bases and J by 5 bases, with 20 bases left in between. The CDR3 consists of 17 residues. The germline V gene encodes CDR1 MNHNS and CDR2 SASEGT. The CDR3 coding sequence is TGTGCCAGCAGTGGCTACAGGGCCCCAACGGGAACCGGGGAGCTGTTTTTT. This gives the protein CASSGYRAPTGTGELFF.

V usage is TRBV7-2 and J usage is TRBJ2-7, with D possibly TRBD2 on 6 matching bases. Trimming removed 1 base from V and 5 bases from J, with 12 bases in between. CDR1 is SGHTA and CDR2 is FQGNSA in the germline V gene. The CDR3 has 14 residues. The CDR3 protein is CASSLDPGVDEQYF. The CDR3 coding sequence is TGTGCCAGCAGCTTAGACCCGGGGGTCGACGAGCAGTACTTC.

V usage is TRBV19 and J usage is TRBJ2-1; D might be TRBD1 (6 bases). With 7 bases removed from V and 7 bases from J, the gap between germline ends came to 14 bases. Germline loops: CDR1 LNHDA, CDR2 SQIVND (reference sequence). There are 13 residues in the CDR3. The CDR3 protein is CASIRRGGNEQFF. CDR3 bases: TGTGCCAGTATCCGCAGGGGTGGAAATGAGCAGTTCTTC.

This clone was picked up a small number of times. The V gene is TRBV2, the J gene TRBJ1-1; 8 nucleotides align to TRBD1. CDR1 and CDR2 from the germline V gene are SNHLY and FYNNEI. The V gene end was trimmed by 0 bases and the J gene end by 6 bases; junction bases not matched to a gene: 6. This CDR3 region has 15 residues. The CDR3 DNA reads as TGTGCCAGCAGTGAAGCCCCGGGACAGGTGTCTGAAGCTTTCTTT. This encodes CASSEAPGQVSEAFF.

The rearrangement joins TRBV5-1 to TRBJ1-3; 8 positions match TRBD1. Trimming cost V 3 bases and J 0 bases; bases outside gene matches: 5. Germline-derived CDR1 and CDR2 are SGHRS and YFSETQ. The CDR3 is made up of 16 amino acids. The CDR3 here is CASSSTGGGSGNTIYF. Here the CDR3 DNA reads TGCGCCAGCAGCTCTACAGGGGGAGGCTCTGGAAACACCATATATTTT. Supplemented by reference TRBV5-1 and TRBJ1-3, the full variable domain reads KAGVTQTPRYLIKTRGQQVTLSCSPISGHRSVSWYQQTPGQGLQFLFEYFSETQRNKGNFPGRFSGRQFSNSRSEMNVSTLELGDSALYLCASSSTGGGSGNTIYFGEGSWLTVV.